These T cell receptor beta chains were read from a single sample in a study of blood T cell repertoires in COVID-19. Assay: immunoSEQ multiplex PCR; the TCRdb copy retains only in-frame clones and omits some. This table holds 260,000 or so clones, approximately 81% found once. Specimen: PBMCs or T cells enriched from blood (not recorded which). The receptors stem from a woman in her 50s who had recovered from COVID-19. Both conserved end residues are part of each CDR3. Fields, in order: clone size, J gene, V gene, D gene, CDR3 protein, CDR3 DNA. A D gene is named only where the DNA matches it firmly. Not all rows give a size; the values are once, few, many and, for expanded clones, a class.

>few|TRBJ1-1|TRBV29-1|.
CSGQHSNTEAFF
TGCAGCGGACAGCACAGCAACACTGAAGCTTTCTTT
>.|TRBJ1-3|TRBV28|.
CATRGNGNTIYF
TGTGCCACTAGGGGGAATGGAAACACCATATATTTT
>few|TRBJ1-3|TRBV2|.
CASSNAGAGNTIYF
TGTGCCAGCAGCAACGCGGGGGCTGGAAACACCATATATTTT
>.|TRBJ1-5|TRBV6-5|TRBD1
CASSTGTGRNQPQHF
TGTGCCAGCAGTACCGGGACAGGGCGCAATCAGCCCCAGCATTTT
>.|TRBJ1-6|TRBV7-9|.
CASSLGLDSNSPLHF
TGTGCCAGCAGCTTAGGACTGGACAGTAATTCACCCCTCCACTTT
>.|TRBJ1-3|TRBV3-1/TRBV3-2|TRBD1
CASSHGTASSSFSGNTIYF
TGTGCCAGCAGCCACGGGACAGCCTCAAGTAGTTTCTCTGGAAACACCATATATTTT
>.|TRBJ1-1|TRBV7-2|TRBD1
CASSSSGQGGEAFF
TGTGCCAGCAGCTCCTCGGGACAGGGAGGTGAAGCTTTCTTT
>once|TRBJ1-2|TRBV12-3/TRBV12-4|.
CASSDRYGYTF
TGTGCCAGCAGTGACAGATATGGCTACACCTTC
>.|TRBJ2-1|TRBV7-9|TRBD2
CASSHDMGLAYNEQFF
TGTGCCAGCAGCCACGATATGGGACTAGCGTACAATGAGCAGTTCTTC
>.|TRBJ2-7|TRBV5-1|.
CASSPTTGEQYF
TGCGCCAGCAGCCCGACTACCGGCGAGCAGTACTTC
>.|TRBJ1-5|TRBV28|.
CASSLTGARNQPQHF
TGTGCCAGCAGTTTGACAGGAGCCCGTAATCAGCCCCAGCATTTT
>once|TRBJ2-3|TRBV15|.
CATSTSTDTQYF
TGTGCCACCAGCACTAGCACAGATACGCAGTATTTT
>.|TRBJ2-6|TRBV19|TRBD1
CASSKRDSSGANVLTF
TGTGCCAGTAGTAAACGGGACAGCTCTGGGGCCAACGTCCTGACTTTC
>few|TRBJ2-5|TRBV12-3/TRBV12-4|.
CASSLQGQETQYF
TGTGCCAGCAGTTTACAGGGGCAAGAGACCCAGTACTTC
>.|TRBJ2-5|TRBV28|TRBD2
CASSLLAGGETQYF
TGTGCCAGCAGTCTGCTAGCGGGGGGGGAGACCCAGTACTTC
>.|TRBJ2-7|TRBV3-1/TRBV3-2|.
CASSQGGVEQYF
TGTGCCAGCAGCCAAGGGGGGGTAGAGCAGTACTTC
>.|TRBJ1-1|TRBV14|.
CASSQDRGRGEAFF
TGTGCCAGCAGCCAAGATAGGGGGAGGGGCGAAGCTTTCTTT
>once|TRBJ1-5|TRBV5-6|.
CASSLQNQPQHF
TGTGCCAGCAGCTTGCAAAATCAGCCCCAGCATTTT
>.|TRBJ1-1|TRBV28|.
CASRIGQSSEAFF
TGTGCCAGCAGGATAGGACAGTCGTCTGAAGCTTTCTTT
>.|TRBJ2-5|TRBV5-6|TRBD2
CASSLVRGSGRRAETQYF
TGTGCCAGCAGCTTGGTTCGGGGTAGCGGGAGACGAGCGGAGACCCAGTACTTC
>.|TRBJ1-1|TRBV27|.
CASSLFSRRATEAFF
TGTGCCAGCAGTTTATTTTCCCGGAGGGCCACTGAAGCTTTCTTT
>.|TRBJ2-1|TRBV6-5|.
CASSFSRANAGNEQFF
TGTGCCAGCAGTTTCTCGCGGGCCAATGCCGGGAATGAGCAGTTCTTC